The 16 T cell receptor beta chains in this list originate from one sample, sequenced in a study of OX40 agonist ivuxolimab in advanced cancers. Sequenced by immunoSEQ multiplex PCR; TCRdb stores in-frame clones only, minus some. The data show about 76,000 clones, roughly nine tenths seen once. Sequences were derived from CD4+ or CD8+ T cells sorted from blood, sampled in a trial of the OX40 agonist ivuxolimab. These receptors all come from an adult with an advanced solid tumor such as melanoma, head and neck, liver or kidney cancer.

The chain joins TRBV11-1 to TRBJ1-1; 11 bases line up with TRBD1. There are 15 residues in the CDR3. Germline V lookup: CDR1 SGHAT, CDR2 FQDESV (reference sequence). V was clipped by 5 bases and J by 7 bases; unmatched bases: 9. In DNA, the CDR3 is TGTGCCAGCAGCCTCTCGGGGGACAGGGGGGATGAAGCTTTCTTT. Its protein product is CASSLSGDRGDEAFF.

The DNA of the CDR3 is TGTGCCAGCAGTCAGGGGTGGGGTAGCAATCAGCCCCAGCATTTT. This codes for CASSQGWGSNQPQHF. The chain has TRBV6-1 and TRBJ1-5; a possible D gene is TRBD1 (6 bases). The CDR3 sequence is 15 residues long. Germline CDR1 and CDR2: MNHNS and SASEGT. Trimming removed 5 bases at V and 0 bases at J, with 11 bases between.

This chain connects TRBV6-6 to TRBJ1-1, with D possibly TRBD1 on 6 matching bases. This CDR3 is 13 amino acids long. Trimming took off 5 bases at V and 1 base at J, with 8 bases between the two ends. Germline values: CDR1 MNHNY, CDR2 SVGAGI (reference sequence). The CDR3 is CASSGQSNTEAFF. For the CDR3, the DNA is TGTGCCAGCAGTGGACAGTCGAACACTGAAGCTTTCTTT.

The chain carries TRBV28 and TRBJ1-4; a weak D match, TRBD1 (5 bases). This CDR3 contains 15 residues. Germline CDR1 reads MDHEN; CDR2 reads SYDVKM. Trimming took off 3 bases at V and 0 bases at J, with 8 bases between the two ends. CDR3 bases: TGTGCCAGCAGTTTTTTGGGGGCAACTAATGAAAAACTGTTTTTT. This translates into CASSFLGATNEKLFF.

With respect to this clone: Other DNA sequences in the same sample also yield this CDR3. This chain joins TRBV10-3 and TRBJ1-2; D possibly corresponds to TRBD1 (5 bases). Germline CDR1 and CDR2: ENHRY and SYGVKD. Trimming stripped 4 bases from V and 8 bases from J, with 17 bases between. This CDR3 region has 14 residues. The CDR3 DNA follows: TGTGCCATCAGTGTTGGGCGAGGGGTGGGGGGCTACACCTTC. It is translated as CAISVGRGVGGYTF.

This chain links TRBV15 with TRBJ2-5; 9 bases match TRBD2. Germline loops: CDR1 LNHNV, CDR2 YYDKDF (reference sequence). The V and J ends lost 3 bases and 0 bases, in that order; junction bases with no gene match: 8. The CDR3 consists of 17 residues. CDR3: CATSSGLSSGNQETQYF. The CDR3 DNA reads TGTGCCACCAGCAGCGGTCTGTCTAGCGGGAACCAAGAGACCCAGTACTTC. Combining the CDR3 with reference TRBV15 and TRBJ2-5 gives the whole variable domain DAMVIQNPRYQVTQFGKPVTLSCSQTLNHNVMYWYQQKSSQAPKLLFHYYDKDFNNEADTPDNFQSRRPNTSFCFLDIRSPGLGDTAMYLCATSSGLSSGNQETQYFGPGTRLLVL.

The chain recombines TRBV18 with TRBJ2-2; 10 nucleotides match TRBD1. CDR3 length: 16 residues. Germline CDR1 is KGHSH and CDR2 is LQKENI. The trim removed 3 bases at V and 4 bases at J, leaving 5 bases unmatched. CDR3 bases: TGTGCCAGCTCACCTAGGACAGGGGGTCGCACCGGGGAGCTGTTTTTT. This codes for CASSPRTGGRTGELFF.

V and J are TRBV5-1 and TRBJ2-1; 8 bases fit TRBD1. This CDR3 is 16 amino acids long. The germline gives CDR1 SGHRS, CDR2 YFSETQ. The V segment lost 2 bases and the J segment 2 bases; nucleotides outside the gene matches: 6. The CDR3: CASSFSQGAPYNEQFF. The DNA for the CDR3 is TGCGCCAGCAGCTTCAGTCAGGGGGCTCCCTACAATGAGCAGTTCTTC.

The chain links TRBV6-6 to TRBJ1-1, with a weak D call TRBD1 (5 bases). The CDR3 totals 14 residues. Between the trimmed V and J ends, which lost 2 bases and 6 bases, there was a span of 13 bases. CDR1 and CDR2 (germline): MNHNY, SVGAGI (reference sequence). Here the CDR3 reads CASSYEGLGAEAFF. CDR3 DNA: TGTGCCAGCAGTTACGAGGGCTTAGGGGCTGAAGCTTTCTTT.

This sequence joins TRBV10-1 and TRBJ2-5, with D perhaps TRBD1 (6 bases). Deletions cut 2 bases from V and 8 bases from J, with 12 bases between. The CDR3 consists of 13 residues. The germline V gene encodes CDR1 WNHNN and CDR2 SYGVQD (reference sequence). CDR3 loop: CASSENRAGTQYF. The DNA for the CDR3 is TGCGCCAGCAGTGAGAACAGGGCGGGCACCCAGTACTTC.

The chain employs TRBV28 and TRBJ1-2, with D uncertain. The CDR3 extends over 14 amino acids. Germline V gene lookup returns CDR1 MDHEN and CDR2 SYDVKM. V was cut by 2 bases and J by 2 bases, with 9 bases left in between. The chain's CDR3 is CASSLVGPNYGYTF. Written as DNA, the CDR3 is TGTGCCAGCAGTTTAGTCGGACCAAACTATGGCTACACCTTC.

The chain has TRBV5-1 and TRBJ1-6, with D maybe TRBD1 (5 bases). Germline V gives CDR1 SGHRS, CDR2 YFSETQ. This CDR3 comprises 14 residues. Trimming left V 4 bases short and J 9 bases short, with 14 bases between. In DNA form, the CDR3 reads TGCGCCAGCAGCCCCCGGGACGTAGGTTCACCCCTCCACTTT. This codes for CASSPRDVGSPLHF.

The chain combines TRBV19 with TRBJ1-3; D gene unclear. V was shortened by 8 bases and J by 0 bases, with 8 bases between the two germline ends. Germline CDR1 LNHDA, CDR2 SQIVND (reference sequence). CDR3 length: 13 amino acids. DNA for the CDR3: TGTGCCAGTGGAGCAGCCTCTGGAAACACCATATATTTT. Amino acid sequence: CASGAASGNTIYF.

The rearrangement joins TRBV9 to TRBJ2-5, with D possibly matching TRBD1 (5 bases). Germline assignment: CDR1 SGDLS and CDR2 YYNGEE. This CDR3 spans 15 amino acids. V lost 0 bases and J lost 3, with 12 bases in between. CDR3 residues: CASSVVPGQEETQYF. CDR3 coding DNA: TGTGCCAGCAGCGTAGTGCCAGGGCAGGAAGAGACCCAGTACTTC.

The chain combines TRBV5-1 with TRBJ1-1; no clear D gene. The CDR3 sequence is 15 residues long. Per the germline V gene, CDR1 is SGHRS and CDR2 is YFSETQ. With 4 bases removed from V and 1 base from J, the gap between germline ends came to 14 bases. CDR3 protein: CASSPSPPENTEAFF. The CDR3 bases are TGCGCCAGCAGCCCGTCCCCACCGGAGAACACTGAAGCTTTCTTT.

This clone has a single count. This sample also contains other DNA sequences that code for the same CDR3. The chain carries TRBV30 and TRBJ2-7, with 9 bases identical to TRBD1. The CDR3 extends over 14 amino acids. After removal of 0 bases from V and 4 bases from J, the junction contained 4 bases not matched to a gene. Per the germline V gene, CDR1 is GTSNPN and CDR2 is SVGIG (reference sequence). The CDR3 region has the DNA TGTGCCTGGAGTGTTGGGACAGGGCGTTACGAGCAGTACTTC. Translating it yields CAWSVGTGRYEQYF.